Each of the 14 T cell receptor beta chains below was sequenced from the same sample in a study of blood T cell repertoires in COVID-19. Here immunoSEQ multiplex PCR was the method, and the copy in TCRdb shows in-frame clones only, minus some. The table includes 150,000 to 200,000 clones, 89% detected once. Sequences were obtained from PBMCs or T cells enriched from blood (not recorded which). Receptors were obtained from a woman aged 18-29 years who had recovered from COVID-19.

The chain has TRBV28 and TRBJ2-1; 7 nucleotides match TRBD1. The germline V gene encodes CDR1 MDHEN and CDR2 SYDVKM. The ends lost 7 bases at V and 4 bases at J; junction bases unmatched: 7. This CDR3 region has 14 residues. The CDR3 loop is CASNYRGSYNEQFF. The CDR3 bases are TGTGCCAGCAACTACAGGGGAAGTTACAATGAGCAGTTCTTC.

J is TRBJ2-7 and V is TRBV30; no reliable D call. The CDR3 has 11 amino acids. Germline-derived CDR1 and CDR2 are GTSNPN and SVGIG (reference sequence). V was cut by 0 bases and J by 3 bases, with 3 bases left in between. The CDR3, as DNA: TGTGCCTGGAGTGTGAGCTACGAGCAGTACTTC. Protein product: CAWSVSYEQYF. The variable domain in full, completed from reference TRBV30 and TRBJ2-7, reads SQTIHQWPATLVQPVGSPLSLECTVEGTSNPNLYWYRQAAGRGLQLLFYSVGIGQISSEVPQNLSASRPQDRQFILSSKKLLLSDSGFYLCAWSVSYEQYFGPGTRLTVT.

This chain uses TRBV28 with TRBJ2-7, with D possibly being TRBD1 (5 bases). The CDR3 runs 15 residues. The germline V and J ends were trimmed by 6 bases and 1 base, with 16 bases remaining between them. The V gene's germline CDR1 is MDHEN and CDR2 SYDVKM. The CDR3 coding sequence is TGTGCCAGCAGCCTTGACAGATTTACTTCCTACGAGCAGTACTTC. This sequence encodes CASSLDRFTSYEQYF.

Concerning this clone: The same CDR3 arises from other DNA sequences in this sample as well. The CDR3 DNA follows: TGTGCCAGCAGCGTAGGGACGGGAGGGGACGAGCAGTACTTC. Its protein is CASSVGTGGDEQYF. This chain links TRBV9 with TRBJ2-7, with 8 bases matching TRBD2. CDR1 and CDR2 from the germline V gene are SGDLS and YYNGEE. This CDR3 has 14 residues. Trimming took 0 bases from V and 5 from J; bases not matched to a gene: 4.

The rearrangement uses TRBV11-3 and TRBJ2-2, with 10 positions matching TRBD1. The CDR3 is 15 residues long. The junction had 3 bases not matched to a gene; V was cut back by 1 base and J by 7 bases. Germline CDR1 and CDR2: SGHNT and YENEEA. CDR3 nucleotides: TGTGCCAGCAGCTTAGGTGGGACAGGGGTCGGGGAGCTGTTTTTT. This gives the protein CASSLGGTGVGELFF.

The gene calls are TRBV6-5 and TRBJ2-7, with a possible D match to TRBD2 (6 bases). The CDR3 contains 14 residues. V lost 6 bases, J lost 5 bases, and 17 bases lay in between. The V gene's germline CDR1 is MNHEY and CDR2 SVGAGI. CDR3 amino acids: CASRPPGLIDEQYF. The CDR3 DNA reads as TGTGCCAGCAGGCCCCCGGGACTGATAGACGAGCAGTACTTC.

The rearrangement links TRBV7-6 to TRBJ2-5; 13 bases line up with TRBD2. There are 18 residues in the CDR3. Germline CDR1 SGHVS, CDR2 FNYEAQ. The junction had 10 bases not matched to a gene; V was cut back by 5 bases and J by 1 base. DNA of the CDR3: TGTGCCAGCAGCGCAAGACTAGCGGGAGGCCGAACCCAAGAGACCCAGTACTTC. Protein: CASSARLAGGRTQETQYF.

This chain uses TRBV6-1 with TRBJ2-7; TRBD1 aligns across 9 bases. The CDR3 consists of 15 residues. Germline CDR1 and CDR2: MNHNS and SASEGT. V trimming: 1 base; J trimming: 4 bases; junction bases outside the gene matches: 5. The CDR3 DNA reads as TGTGCCAGCAGTGAAGAAACAGGGGGCTTTTACGAGCAGTACTTC. This codes for CASSEETGGFYEQYF.

The chain is built from TRBV18 and TRBJ2-1; D possibly corresponds to TRBD2 (5 bases). CDR1 is KGHSH, CDR2 LQKENI, per germline. V lost 6 bases, J lost 5 bases, and 17 bases lay in between. The CDR3 totals 15 residues. The CDR3 region is CASSGALVRDNEQFF. As DNA, the CDR3 is TGTGCCAGCTCCGGCGCACTAGTTCGCGACAATGAGCAGTTCTTC.

CDR3 in amino acids: CASSLKRGPSRPYEQYF. As DNA, the CDR3 is TGTGCCAGCAGCCTCAAACGGGGTCCTAGCCGACCCTACGAGCAGTACTTC. The chain uses TRBV3-1 (or the pseudogene TRBV3-2) and TRBJ2-7, with TRBD2 as a possible D gene (5 bases). Trimming took off 4 bases at V and 2 bases at J, with 21 bases between the two ends. The CDR3 length is 17 residues. The germline CDR1 and CDR2 sequences are LGHDT and YNNKEL (reference sequence).

This chain joins TRBV11-2 and TRBJ2-3; D might be TRBD2 (6 bases). CDR3 length: 16 amino acids. Trimming left V 5 bases short and J 3 bases short, with 18 bases between. The germline V gene encodes CDR1 SGHAT and CDR2 FQNNGV. For the CDR3, the DNA is TGTGCCAGCAGCCCACGGGGGATTTTGGGGACAGATACGCAGTATTTT. Its protein product is CASSPRGILGTDTQYF.

CDR3 DNA sequence: TGTGCCAGCAGCTTGACCTCGGGTAGCGGGAGATCGTACGAGCAGTACTTC. Its protein product is CASSLTSGSGRSYEQYF. This chain links TRBV11-2 with TRBJ2-7, with 9 bases lining up with TRBD2. J gave up 4 bases and V 3 bases, and 13 bases lay outside the gene matches. This CDR3 is built from 17 residues. Per the germline V gene, CDR1 is SGHAT and CDR2 is FQNNGV.

V usage is TRBV7-2 and J usage is TRBJ2-7; TRBD1 is a possible D gene (5 bases). The CDR3 contains 15 residues. Per the germline V gene, CDR1 is SGHTA and CDR2 is FQGNSA. The ends were cut back, 2 bases at V and 3 bases at J, with 14 bases in the middle. The CDR3 loop is CASSLLGQGYYEQYF. CDR3 bases: TGTGCCAGCAGCTTATTAGGTCAGGGCTACTACGAGCAGTACTTC.

This rearrangement joins TRBV28 to TRBJ2-7, with a tentative D call TRBD1 (6 bases). The CDR3 extends over 11 amino acids. Trimming left V 6 bases short and J 4 bases short, with 7 bases between. Looked up from germline, CDR1 is MDHEN and CDR2 is SYDVKM. The CDR3 loop reads CASRTGYEQYF. The CDR3 DNA is TGTGCCAGCAGGACAGGTTACGAGCAGTACTTC.